These T cell receptor beta chains were read from a single sample in a study of shared clonotypes between healthy human individuals. Libraries were prepared by immunoSEQ multiplex PCR; TCRdb keeps only in-frame clonotypes and omits some of them. The table has 110,000 or so clones, 55% to 70% seen once. Specimen: memory CD8+ T cells sorted from blood. Receptors were obtained from a woman in her twenties or thirties in good health. The CDR3 runs from the conserved cysteine through the conserved F or W. Each record gives: clone size, J gene, D gene, V gene, CDR3 protein. The D gene is left open where the match is weak. Not every row has a clone size; where given, it reads once, few, many or a size class.

abundance: NA
j_gene: TRBJ2-1
d_gene: TRBD2
v_gene: TRBV2
CDR3aa: CASRSGTSLFVEQFF

abundance: NA
j_gene: TRBJ1-1
d_gene: NA
v_gene: TRBV12-5
CDR3aa: CASLLDFRNLNTEAFF

abundance: NA
j_gene: TRBJ2-7
d_gene: TRBD1
v_gene: TRBV5-1
CDR3aa: CASSLSSGTAFYEQYF

abundance: NA
j_gene: TRBJ2-3
d_gene: TRBD2
v_gene: TRBV29-1
CDR3aa: CSVRASGRGPDTQYF

abundance: few
j_gene: TRBJ2-5
d_gene: NA
v_gene: TRBV25-1
CDR3aa: CASSEFPGQTGETQYF

abundance: NA
j_gene: TRBJ1-1
d_gene: TRBD1
v_gene: TRBV4-1
CDR3aa: CASSQGAGTENTEAFF

abundance: NA
j_gene: TRBJ2-1
d_gene: TRBD2
v_gene: TRBV6-1
CDR3aa: CASSEAPSGRAYNEQFF

abundance: NA
j_gene: TRBJ1-3
d_gene: NA
v_gene: TRBV27
CDR3aa: CASSLSGRAGSTIYF

abundance: once
j_gene: TRBJ2-7
d_gene: TRBD1
v_gene: TRBV6-5
CDR3aa: CASSYRIETGGYEQYF

abundance: many
j_gene: TRBJ2-1
d_gene: NA
v_gene: TRBV29-1
CDR3aa: CSVALPSSYNEQFF

abundance: NA
j_gene: TRBJ1-5
d_gene: NA
v_gene: TRBV6-5
CDR3aa: CASSYSGPNPNQPQHF

abundance: NA
j_gene: TRBJ2-7
d_gene: TRBD2
v_gene: TRBV5-1
CDR3aa: CASSQSGGPESEQYF

abundance: NA
j_gene: TRBJ2-2
d_gene: TRBD2
v_gene: TRBV30
CDR3aa: CAWLRGAGAGELFF

abundance: many
j_gene: TRBJ1-1
d_gene: NA
v_gene: TRBV27
CDR3aa: CASGLWVGETEAFF

abundance: many
j_gene: NA
d_gene: TRBD1
v_gene: TRBV25-1
CDR3aa: CASTPQGASGEQYF

abundance: NA
j_gene: TRBJ2-5
d_gene: NA
v_gene: TRBV29-1
CDR3aa: CSVETGIGETQYF

abundance: NA
j_gene: TRBJ1-3
d_gene: NA
v_gene: TRBV29-1
CDR3aa: CSVVSLDRALGNTIYF

abundance: once
j_gene: TRBJ2-7
d_gene: TRBD2
v_gene: TRBV4-1
CDR3aa: CASSRKGLAGAYEQYF

abundance: NA
j_gene: TRBJ2-7
d_gene: NA
v_gene: TRBV2
CDR3aa: CASSDLNYEQYF

abundance: many
j_gene: TRBJ2-7
d_gene: TRBD1
v_gene: TRBV5-4
CDR3aa: CASSLQGSYEQYF

abundance: NA
j_gene: TRBJ2-6
d_gene: NA
v_gene: TRBV4-2
CDR3aa: CASSPGVTGANVLTF

abundance: NA
j_gene: TRBJ2-7
d_gene: NA
v_gene: TRBV27
CDR3aa: CASSSGWGTYEQYF

abundance: NA
j_gene: TRBJ1-2
d_gene: NA
v_gene: TRBV7-2
CDR3aa: CASSPSIFSETHGYTF

abundance: NA
j_gene: TRBJ2-3
d_gene: TRBD2
v_gene: TRBV10-1
CDR3aa: CASQAGEVDTQYF

abundance: NA
j_gene: TRBJ2-5
d_gene: NA
v_gene: TRBV5-4
CDR3aa: CASSSEDQETQYF

abundance: few
j_gene: TRBJ1-1
d_gene: TRBD1
v_gene: TRBV6-1
CDR3aa: CASSTGTGKNTEAFF

abundance: NA
j_gene: TRBJ2-7
d_gene: TRBD2
v_gene: TRBV7-9
CDR3aa: CASSFLSSGREQYF

abundance: once
j_gene: TRBJ2-1
d_gene: TRBD2
v_gene: TRBV5-1
CDR3aa: CASSLSGGYNEQFF

abundance: NA
j_gene: TRBJ2-7
d_gene: TRBD2
v_gene: TRBV7-2
CDR3aa: CASSWTSGNYEQYF

abundance: many
j_gene: TRBJ2-7
d_gene: TRBD2
v_gene: TRBV25-1
CDR3aa: CASSDQGARTSAEEQYF

abundance: few
j_gene: TRBJ1-5
d_gene: NA
v_gene: TRBV7-3
CDR3aa: CASSPGLGQPQHF

abundance: few
j_gene: TRBJ1-2
d_gene: NA
v_gene: TRBV19
CDR3aa: CASSIEGAQGYGYTF

abundance: NA
j_gene: TRBJ2-7
d_gene: TRBD2
v_gene: TRBV4-1
CDR3aa: CASGPGLADYEQYF

abundance: few
j_gene: TRBJ1-1
d_gene: NA
v_gene: TRBV15
CDR3aa: CATSRVFGDTEAFF

abundance: NA
j_gene: TRBJ2-7
d_gene: NA
v_gene: TRBV30
CDR3aa: CAWSVIGGEQYF

abundance: NA
j_gene: TRBJ2-1
d_gene: TRBD2
v_gene: TRBV27
CDR3aa: CASSYYSGRAGSYNEQFF

abundance: NA
j_gene: TRBJ1-2
d_gene: TRBD1
v_gene: TRBV28
CDR3aa: CASSSQEEGALVYGYTF

abundance: NA
j_gene: TRBJ2-1
d_gene: NA
v_gene: TRBV7-9
CDR3aa: CASSLVAGEGDEQFF

abundance: NA
j_gene: TRBJ1-2
d_gene: NA
v_gene: TRBV27
CDR3aa: CASGGPNFNYGYTF

abundance: NA
j_gene: TRBJ2-1
d_gene: TRBD1
v_gene: TRBV2
CDR3aa: CASSEAPGQTYNEQFF

abundance: NA
j_gene: TRBJ2-1
d_gene: TRBD2
v_gene: TRBV7-2
CDR3aa: CASSLGREGPYNEQFF

abundance: NA
j_gene: TRBJ2-1
d_gene: NA
v_gene: TRBV6-4
CDR3aa: CASSSTESSYNEQFF

abundance: NA
j_gene: TRBJ2-1
d_gene: NA
v_gene: TRBV19
CDR3aa: CASSRGANEQFF

abundance: NA
j_gene: TRBJ2-5
d_gene: TRBD2
v_gene: TRBV7-9
CDR3aa: CASSSKGGRDQETQYF

abundance: NA
j_gene: TRBJ2-1
d_gene: TRBD1
v_gene: TRBV19
CDR3aa: CASSPRTGIYNEQFF

abundance: NA
j_gene: TRBJ2-1
d_gene: TRBD1
v_gene: TRBV28
CDR3aa: CASSLIRGPYNEQFF

abundance: NA
j_gene: TRBJ2-1
d_gene: NA
v_gene: TRBV6-6
CDR3aa: CASTFLGPSYNEQFF

abundance: once
j_gene: TRBJ1-1
d_gene: TRBD1
v_gene: TRBV5-1
CDR3aa: CASSWGDSVNTEAFF

abundance: once
j_gene: TRBJ1-1
d_gene: NA
v_gene: TRBV27
CDR3aa: CASSLSGAVKLNTEAFF